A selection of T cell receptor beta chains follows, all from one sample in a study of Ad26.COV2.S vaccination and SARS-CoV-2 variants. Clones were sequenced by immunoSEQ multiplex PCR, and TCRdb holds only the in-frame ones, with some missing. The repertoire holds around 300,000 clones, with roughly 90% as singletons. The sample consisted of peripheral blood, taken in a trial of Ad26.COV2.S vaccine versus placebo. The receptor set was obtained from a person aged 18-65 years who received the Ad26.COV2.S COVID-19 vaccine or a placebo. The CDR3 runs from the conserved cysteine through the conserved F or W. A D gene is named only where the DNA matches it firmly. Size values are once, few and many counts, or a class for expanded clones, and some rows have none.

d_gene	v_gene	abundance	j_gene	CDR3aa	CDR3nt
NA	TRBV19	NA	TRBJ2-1	CASSIEGTRTAKQFF	TGTGCCAGTAGTATAGAGGGGACCCGGACAGCTAAGCAGTTCTTC
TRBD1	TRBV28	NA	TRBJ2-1	CASSRSGTGGYNEQFF	TGTGCCAGCAGTCGATCCGGGACAGGGGGGTACAATGAGCAGTTCTTC
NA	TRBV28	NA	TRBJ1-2	CASSTGTENYGYTF	TGTGCCAGCAGCACCGGGACGGAGAACTATGGCTACACCTTC
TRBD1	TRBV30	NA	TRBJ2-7	CAWSVNPQGAYEQYF	TGTGCCTGGAGTGTAAATCCGCAGGGGGCATACGAGCAGTACTTC
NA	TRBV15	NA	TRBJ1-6	CATSRDFKGAGSPLHF	TGTGCCACCAGCAGAGATTTTAAGGGAGCGGGATCACCCCTCCACTTT
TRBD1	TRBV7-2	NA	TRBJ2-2	CASSLATGGTGELFF	TGTGCCAGCAGCTTAGCGACAGGGGGGACCGGGGAGCTGTTTTTT
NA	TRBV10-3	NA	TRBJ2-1	CAISERPYDEQFF	TGTGCCATCAGTGAGCGACCCTACGATGAGCAGTTCTTC
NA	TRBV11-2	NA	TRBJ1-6	CASRQAGRGYNSPLHF	TGTGCCAGCAGACAAGCCGGACGGGGCTATAATTCACCCCTCCACTTT
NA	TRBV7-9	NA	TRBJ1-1	CASSLFRGAGTEAFF	TGTGCCAGCAGCTTATTTCGGGGGGCGGGCACTGAAGCTTTCTTT
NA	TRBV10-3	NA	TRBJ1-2	CAISSGTACTF	TGTGCCATCAGTAGCGGGACCGCCTGCACCTTC
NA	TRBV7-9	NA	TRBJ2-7	CASSPGPAYEQYF	TGTGCCAGCAGCCCCGGGCCAGCCTACGAGCAGTACTTC
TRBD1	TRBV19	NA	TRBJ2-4	CASSSRTGGESIQYF	TGTGCCAGTAGTAGCCGGACAGGGGGTGAGAGCATTCAGTACTTC
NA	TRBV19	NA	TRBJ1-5	CASSIRDSNQPQHF	TGTGCCAGTAGTATTCGGGACAGCAATCAGCCCCAGCATTTT
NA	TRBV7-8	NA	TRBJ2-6	CASSDPAGANVLTF	TGTGCCAGCAGCGACCCAGCCGGGGCCAACGTCCTGACTTTC
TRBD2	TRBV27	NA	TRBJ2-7	CASSLTDRLRAGEQYF	TGTGCCAGCAGTTTAACCGACCGACTTAGAGCGGGGGAGCAGTACTTC
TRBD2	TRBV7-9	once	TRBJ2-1	CASSSGWGSGAGNEQFF	TGTGCCAGCAGCTCCGGGTGGGGTAGCGGGGCTGGCAATGAGCAGTTCTTC
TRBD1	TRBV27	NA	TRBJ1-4	CASSLSYHRGTNEKLFF	TGTGCCAGCAGCTTATCGTATCACAGGGGCACTAATGAAAAACTGTTTTTT
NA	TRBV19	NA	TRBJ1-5	CASSIGDIDHQPQHF	TGTGCCAGTAGTATAGGGGACATCGATCATCAGCCCCAGCATTTT
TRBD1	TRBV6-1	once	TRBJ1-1	CASSEAGTGLMNTEAFF	TGTGCCAGCAGTGAAGCGGGGACAGGGCTTATGAACACTGAAGCTTTCTTT
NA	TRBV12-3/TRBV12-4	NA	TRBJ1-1	CASSLLLSTEAFF	TGTGCCAGCAGCCTCCTTCTAAGCACTGAAGCTTTCTTT
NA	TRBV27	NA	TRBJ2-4	CASSPGGLHIQYF	TGTGCCAGCAGTCCTGGGGGTCTTCACATTCAGTACTTC
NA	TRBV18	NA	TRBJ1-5	CASSPTNQPQHF	TGTGCCAGCTCACCCACCAATCAGCCCCAGCATTTT
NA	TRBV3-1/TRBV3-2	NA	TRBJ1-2	CASSQNRANYGYTF	TGTGCCAGCAGCCAGAACAGGGCTAACTATGGCTACACCTTC
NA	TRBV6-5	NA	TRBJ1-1	CASSYSRLDNTEAFF	TGTGCCAGCAGTTACTCGAGATTGGATAACACTGAAGCTTTCTTT
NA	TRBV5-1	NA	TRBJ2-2	CASSSSGHQTGTGELFF	TGCGCCAGCAGTTCCTCGGGGCACCAAACGGGCACCGGGGAGCTGTTTTTT
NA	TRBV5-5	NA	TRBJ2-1	CASSSASYNEQFF	TGTGCCAGCAGCTCCGCCAGTTACAATGAGCAGTTCTTC
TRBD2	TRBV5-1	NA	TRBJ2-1	CASRASGRNNEQFF	TGCGCCAGCAGGGCGAGCGGGAGAAACAATGAGCAGTTCTTC
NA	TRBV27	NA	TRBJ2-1	CASSFRGEGYNEQFF	TGTGCCAGCAGTTTCAGGGGCGAGGGGTACAATGAGCAGTTCTTC